The following is a TCR beta chain sequence with its context. The antigen remains unidentified. The data stem from a study of shared clonotypes between healthy human individuals. On the study more broadly: CD4 naive and CD4 memory each took three plates per donor, while CD8 naive took two and CD8 memory one. General study results and limits: Generally, naive subsets came out with larger estimated richness than memory subsets. Researchers sampled blood only, noting tissue repertoires likely differ. Depth of sequencing was expected to influence donor clonotype sharing.

Only in-frame clones appear in the TCRdb table, and some are missing; sequencing was by immunoSEQ multiplex PCR. This table holds approximately 2.1 million clones, 85% to 95% found once. Sequenced input: naive CD4+ T cells from PBMCs. Described subset: CD45RA+ positively selected. The TCR was taken from a man aged 18 to 35 in good health. Some clones in this sample may be carry-over from other donors' samples.

CDR3 sequence (DNA): TGTGCCAGTAGTGTAGCTAGCGGGAGTAGCGCAGATACGCAGTATTTT. This codes for CASSVASGSSADTQYF. This chain joins TRBV19 and TRBJ2-3; 10 nucleotides match TRBD2. Unmatched junction bases numbered 9, after V lost 5 bases and J lost 4 bases. Per germline, CDR1 LNHDA and CDR2 SQIVND (reference sequence). The CDR3 sequence is 16 residues long.